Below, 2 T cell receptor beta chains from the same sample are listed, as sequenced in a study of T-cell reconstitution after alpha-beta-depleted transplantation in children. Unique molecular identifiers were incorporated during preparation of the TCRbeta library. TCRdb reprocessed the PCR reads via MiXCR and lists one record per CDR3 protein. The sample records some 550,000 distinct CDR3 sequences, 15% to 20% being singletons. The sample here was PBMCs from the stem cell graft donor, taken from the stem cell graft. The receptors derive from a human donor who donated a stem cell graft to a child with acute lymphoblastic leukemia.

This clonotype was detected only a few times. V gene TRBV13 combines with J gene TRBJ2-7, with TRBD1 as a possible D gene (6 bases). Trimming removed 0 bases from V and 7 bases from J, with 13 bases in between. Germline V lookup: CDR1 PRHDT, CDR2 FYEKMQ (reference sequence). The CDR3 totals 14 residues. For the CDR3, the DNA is TGTGCCAGCAGCTTAGGGACAGGTAGGGAGGAGCAGTACTTC. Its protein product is CASSLGTGREEQYF.

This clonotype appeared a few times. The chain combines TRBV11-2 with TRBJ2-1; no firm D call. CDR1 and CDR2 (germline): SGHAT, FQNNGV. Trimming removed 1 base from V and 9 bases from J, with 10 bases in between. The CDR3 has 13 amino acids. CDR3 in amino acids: CASSLAPYVEQFF. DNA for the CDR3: TGTGCCAGCAGCTTAGCCCCGTACGTTGAGCAGTTCTTC.